This T cell receptor beta chain was sequenced in a study of blood T cell repertoires in COVID-19. As for the study in general: Acute and convalescent COVID-19 samples came from the United States, Italy and Spain. From T cells, B-cell-depleted T cells, or PBMCs came the material, which was cDNA or gDNA.

V shed 6 bases and J shed 3 bases, with 13 bases lying between them. Germline assignment: CDR1 LGHDT and CDR2 YNNKEL (reference sequence). The CDR3 has 14 amino acids. To note about this clone: The same CDR3 arises from other DNA sequences in this sample as well.

Original data processing: How many nucleated cells were present was estimated from reference gene primer amplification. TCRdb keeps only in-frame clones here, not all; method: immunoSEQ multiplex PCR. The DNA gave D and trimming, while V, J and clone size come from that table. The table records around 270,000 clones, approximately 80% of them present only once. Sequencing was carried out using peripheral blood. The TCR sequence derives from a man aged 60 to 75 with acute or convalescent COVID-19. V is TRBV3-1 (or the pseudogene TRBV3-2) and J is TRBJ2-3; TRBD2 is a possible D gene (5 bases). Here the CDR3 DNA reads TGTGCCAGCAGTCCCCGAGGGAGTACAGATACGCAGTATTTT. It specifies CASSPRGSTDTQYF.